This entry features one T cell receptor (beta chain) sequence. The germline V gene encodes CDR1 SGHRS and CDR2 YFSETQ. This CDR3 is 14 amino acids long. V shed 5 bases and J shed 2 bases, with 12 bases lying between them. The data were taken from a study of T-cell reconstitution after alpha-beta-depleted transplantation in children. Unique molecular identifiers were built into the TCRbeta library. TCRdb processed the PCR reads anew with MiXCR; each CDR3 protein has one entry. The sample lists 610,000 or so distinct CDR3 sequences; more than 20% were seen once. The V gene is TRBV5-1, the J gene TRBJ2-3, with D possibly TRBD1 on 6 matching bases. This clonotype was obtained from a boy under two years old with Wiskott-Aldrich syndrome, due to receive a stem cell transplant. Sample: PBMCs, taken before TCRalphabeta/CD19-depleted stem cell transplant. The CDR3 loop is CASRVQGNTDTQYF. The CDR3 DNA reads TGCGCCAGCAGAGTCCAGGGGAACACAGATACGCAGTATTTT.